The entry below gives a single T cell receptor beta chain sequence along with its context. Its antigen remains undetermined. No much larger clone exists at a distance of one base, and base qualities are not known. Measured from the cysteine to the phenylalanine, the CDR3 is 15 residues long. The kept DNA is CDR3 alone, 45 bases in frame from the first base. CDR1 LGHDT and CDR2 YNNKEL were looked up in the germline V gene (reference sequence). Trimming removed 0 bases from V and 7 bases from J, leaving 15 bases between the germline ends. This sample is drawn from a study of blood T cell repertoires in COVID-19 (TCRdb year 2020). About the study as a whole: The collaborator samples originated in the United States, Italy and Spain and spanned the acute and convalescent phases of COVID-19. The material from the prospective study consisted of cDNA or gDNA derived from T cells, B-cell-depleted T cells, or PBMCs. Subjects who had been exposed to COVID-19, were actively infected with it, or had recovered from it provided the deeply sampled blood TCRbeta repertoires that made up the dataset. The repertoires were released in a freely available public database intended as a resource for research on the immune response to SARS-CoV-2. Samples were obtained from the ongoing ImmuneRACE study (first 160 participants) and from 1,254 subjects provided by 6 global collaborators. The sample metadata nearly always contained a de-identified subject ID, COVID-19 status, age in years and sex. Where available, HLA class I and class II types were taken from metadata supplied by the sample provider and were not determined by assay-based typing.

What the work shows at the level of the full study, not this receptor alone: Clinical and demographic metadata were provided uncurated, with the amount varying by source and participant.

TCRbeta CDR3 regions were amplified from genomic DNA using the immunoSEQ Assay, a bias-controlled multiplex PCR. The source study handled its data this way. Nucleated cell counts per sample were estimated from amplification of reference gene primers within the assay. To quantify the absolute abundance of each unique TCRbeta CDR3 rearrangement, sequence reads were collapsed and filtered. For each sample, productive Simpson clonality was calculated by taking the square root of Simpson's diversity index across productive rearrangements. TCRdb took this table from immuneACCESS and kept in-frame rearrangements with V and J called. Such tables lack part of the clones; where checked against another copy, unresolved V genes explain under half of the gap, and the rest is unexplained. V, J and clone size are taken as reported in that table, and D and trimming were inferred from the DNA itself. The sample has approximately 97,000 clones on record, 85% of them singletons. The ten top clones hold more than 30% of the sample.

Collaborating institutions collected whole blood in K2EDTA tubes following their own protocols. For TCRbeta analysis, collaborators shipped samples in one of three forms: frozen whole blood, isolated PBMCs, or DNA extracted from either of those sample types. This chain is built from TRBV3-1 (or the pseudogene TRBV3-2) and TRBJ2-5; D gene: possibly TRBD2, on 6 matching bases. The sample taken for sequencing was peripheral blood. This clonotype was obtained from a man older than 75 with acute or convalescent COVID-19. The CDR3 protein is CASSQDLGLKGTQYF. The sequence in DNA is TGTGCCAGCAGCCAAGATTTGGGACTCAAAGGGACCCAGTACTTC.